Each of the 26 T cell receptor beta chains below was sequenced from the same sample in a study of blood T cell repertoires in COVID-19. Some clones are missing from TCRdb's copy, which holds only in-frame ones; the method was immunoSEQ multiplex PCR. The sample includes about 180,000 clones, 82% of them seen just once. The sample comprised peripheral blood. These receptors originate from an elderly woman with active or convalescent COVID-19.

This clone was counted a single time. V and J are TRBV9 and TRBJ1-5, with D possibly TRBD1 on 6 matching bases. This CDR3 comprises 15 residues. Trimming pared 0 bases from V and 3 bases from J, leaving 10 bases between. The germline V gene encodes CDR1 SGDLS and CDR2 YYNGEE. The CDR3 loop reads CASSVDGDNNQPQHF. Written as DNA, the CDR3 is TGTGCCAGCAGCGTAGATGGGGACAACAATCAGCCCCAGCATTTT.

The J gene is TRBJ1-2, the V gene TRBV15, with 9 bases aligning to TRBD1. V lost 1 base to trimming and J lost 0 bases; unmatched junction nucleotides: 6. The CDR3 length is 17 residues. Germline V CDR1 and CDR2: LNHNV, YYDKDF (reference sequence). CDR3 nucleotides: TGTGCCACCAGCAGAGGGGGACAGGGTGATCCTAACTATGGCTACACCTTC. It yields the protein CATSRGGQGDPNYGYTF. Full variable domain (rest looked up from reference TRBV15 and TRBJ1-2): DAMVIQNPRYQVTQFGKPVTLSCSQTLNHNVMYWYQQKSSQAPKLLFHYYDKDFNNEADTPDNFQSRRPNTSFCFLDIRSPGLGDTAMYLCATSRGGQGDPNYGYTFGSGTRLTVV.

This chain links TRBV6-5 with TRBJ1-1, with 8 positions matching TRBD1. The CDR3 contains 14 residues. The germline CDR1 and CDR2 sequences are MNHEY and SVGAGI. With V trimmed by 5 bases and J by 5 bases, 7 bases remained unmatched. This CDR3 reads CASSPRQGRTEAFF. CDR3 in DNA: TGTGCCAGCAGTCCCCGACAGGGGAGAACTGAAGCTTTCTTT.

The count of this clone is one. J is TRBJ1-1 and V is TRBV5-4; TRBD1 is a possible D gene (5 bases). CDR1 is SGHNT and CDR2 is YYREEE in the germline V gene (reference sequence). The CDR3 has 14 amino acids. Trimming took off 2 bases at V and 4 bases at J, with 12 bases between the two ends. CDR3 loop: CASSLSAGGTEAFF. For the CDR3, the DNA is TGTGCCAGCAGCTTATCAGCCGGGGGCACTGAAGCTTTCTTT. The entire variable domain, with the rest obtained from reference TRBV5-4 and TRBJ1-1, is as follows: ETGVTQSPTHLIKTRGQQVTLRCSSQSGHNTVSWYQQALGQGPQFIFQYYREEENGRGNFPPRFSGLQFPNYSSELNVNALELDDSALYLCASSLSAGGTEAFFGQGTRLTVV.

As for this clone: The same CDR3 also results from other DNA sequences found in this sample. The chain is built from TRBV19 and TRBJ2-5, with D maybe TRBD1 (6 bases). In germline, CDR1 is LNHDA, CDR2 SQIVND (reference sequence). The CDR3 runs to 14 residues. Between the trimmed V and J ends, which lost 3 bases and 1 base, there was a span of 9 bases. CDR3 DNA sequence: TGTGCCAGTAGTATTGGCAGGGGCCAAGAGACCCAGTACTTC. This encodes CASSIGRGQETQYF. Full variable domain (rest looked up from reference TRBV19 and TRBJ2-5): DGGITQSPKYLFRKEGQNVTLSCEQNLNHDAMYWYRQDPGQGLRLIYYSQIVNDFQKGDIAEGYSVSREKKESFPLTVTSAQKNPTAFYLCASSIGRGQETQYFGPGTRLLVL.

The chain is built from TRBV29-1 and TRBJ1-1, with a possible D match to TRBD1 (6 bases). The germline CDR1 and CDR2 sequences are SQVTM and ANQGSEA. CDR3 length: 11 amino acids. V was cut by 6 bases and J by 5 bases, with 10 bases left in between. Here the CDR3 reads CSVPQGTEAFF. CDR3 nucleotides: TGCAGCGTGCCACAGGGAACTGAAGCTTTCTTT.

The chain employs TRBV6-1 and TRBJ1-3; D call uncertain. Deletions cut 2 bases from V and 0 bases from J, with 11 bases between. The CDR3 runs to 16 residues. Germline CDR1 MNHNS, CDR2 SASEGT. Here the CDR3 DNA reads TGTGCCAGCAGTGAAATAGAGTCCCGCTCTGGAAACACCATATATTTT. This translates into CASSEIESRSGNTIYF.

V gene TRBV6-6 combines with J gene TRBJ2-1; D might be TRBD1 (6 bases). The length of the CDR3 is 14 residues. The germline CDR1 and CDR2 sequences are MNHNY and SVGAGI (reference sequence). V was cut by 7 bases and J by 0 bases, with 10 bases left in between. This CDR3 reads CASKKDSSYNEQFF. The DNA of the CDR3 is TGTGCCAGCAAGAAGGACAGCTCCTACAATGAGCAGTTCTTC.

The genes are TRBV6-1 and TRBJ1-5, with D possibly matching TRBD1 (5 bases). The germline V gene has CDR1 MNHNS and CDR2 SASEGT. The CDR3 covers 13 residues. V gave up 2 bases and J gave up 7 bases, with 9 bases separating them. In nucleotides, the CDR3 is TGTGCCAGCAGTGAAATGGGGGGACAGCCCCAGCATTTT. It encodes CASSEMGGQPQHF.

The chain couples TRBV19 to TRBJ2-7, with 14 bases identical to TRBD2. The J segment lost 3 bases and the V segment lost 6 bases, leaving 1 base of the junction unmatched. Germline V gene data show CDR1 as LNHDA and CDR2 as SQIVND (reference sequence). This CDR3 has 14 amino acids. The CDR3 loop is CASRGLAGDYEQYF. CDR3 nucleotides: TGTGCCAGTAGGGGACTAGCGGGAGACTACGAGCAGTACTTC.

The chain links TRBV12-3 or TRBV12-4 to TRBJ1-5; D is uncertain. The V end lost 9 bases, the J end lost 9 bases, and 18 bases lay between the germline ends. CDR3 size: 13 residues. This CDR3 reads CASIPDLGGPQHF. CDR3 nucleotides: TGTGCCAGTATACCCGACCTCGGCGGGCCCCAGCATTTT.

The rearrangement links TRBV6-5 to TRBJ1-2; D perhaps matches TRBD1 (5 bases). The CDR3 is 13 residues long. V was clipped by 6 bases and J by 2 bases, with 10 bases between them. Looked up from germline, CDR1 is MNHEY and CDR2 is SVGAGI. The CDR3 nucleotides read TGTGCCAGCAGACCGACAGCAAACTATGGCTACACCTTC. As protein: CASRPTANYGYTF.

A note on this clone: This may be a read error: a much more frequent sequence differs by one nucleotide. Written as DNA, the CDR3 is TGTGCCAGCAGTTCCTACTACGAGCAGTACTTC. Its translation: CASSSYYEQYF. The genes are TRBV2 and TRBJ2-7; D ambiguous. The CDR3 is 11 residues long. Trimming stripped 5 bases from V and 3 bases from J, with 5 bases between. The germline CDR1 and CDR2 sequences are SNHLY and FYNNEI.

The chain has TRBV10-2 and TRBJ1-2, with TRBD1 as a possible D gene (6 bases). Germline CDR1 reads WSHSY; CDR2 reads SAAADI. This CDR3 region has 13 residues. V lost 2 bases, J lost 7 bases, and 11 bases lay in between. CDR3 loop: CASSETAGVGYTF. In DNA, the CDR3 is TGCGCCAGCAGTGAGACGGCAGGGGTTGGCTACACCTTC.

This clone has more than one count but fewer than ten. The chain combines TRBV5-1 with TRBJ1-2; tentative D call: TRBD1 (5 bases). The CDR3 contains 14 residues. Per germline, CDR1 SGHRS and CDR2 YFSETQ. The V gene lost 4 bases and the J gene lost 1 base, with 11 bases spanning the gap. In nucleotides, the CDR3 is TGCGCCAGCAGCCGGGAGGGGTTTAACTATGGCTACACCTTC. The encoded protein is CASSREGFNYGYTF. Full variable domain (remainder filled in from reference TRBV5-1 and TRBJ1-2): KAGVTQTPRYLIKTRGQQVTLSCSPISGHRSVSWYQQTPGQGLQFLFEYFSETQRNKGNFPGRFSGRQFSNSRSEMNVSTLELGDSALYLCASSREGFNYGYTFGSGTRLTVV.

This rearrangement joins TRBV6-5 to TRBJ1-2, with 8 bases identical to TRBD1. Germline CDR1 reads MNHEY; CDR2 reads SVGAGI. The CDR3 is 14 residues long. The junction had 2 bases not matched to a gene; V was cut back by 2 bases and J by 3 bases. This CDR3 is CASSYMDRDYGYTF. Written as DNA, the CDR3 is TGTGCCAGCAGTTACATGGACAGGGACTATGGCTACACCTTC.

V gene TRBV30 combines with J gene TRBJ2-1, with D possibly matching TRBD2 (5 bases). V shed 4 bases and J shed 0 bases, with 13 bases lying between them. The germline V gene has CDR1 GTSNPN and CDR2 SVGIG (reference sequence). The CDR3 sequence is 15 residues long. CDR3 residues: CAWTVLAGSYNEQFF. CDR3 DNA sequence: TGTGCCTGGACCGTGCTGGCGGGCTCCTACAATGAGCAGTTCTTC.

Remarks on this clone: Other DNA sequences within the sample encode an identical CDR3. The rearrangement links TRBV7-8 to TRBJ2-2; maybe TRBD2 (6 bases). Germline CDR1 reads SGHVS; CDR2 reads FQNEAQ. The CDR3 runs to 12 residues. The V end was cut by 4 bases, the J end by 6 bases, with 6 bases between. CDR3 sequence reads: CASSSGAGELFF. CDR3 bases: TGTGCCAGCAGCTCGGGAGCCGGGGAGCTGTTTTTT.

The CDR3 nucleotides are TGTGCCAGCAGTTCCCCGGACAGGGGGAATGAGCAGTTCTTC. Translation: CASSSPDRGNEQFF. The chain links TRBV6-5 to TRBJ2-1, with 10 bases that match TRBD1. The J segment lost 7 bases and the V segment lost 4 bases, leaving 4 bases of the junction unmatched. This CDR3 region has 14 residues. The V gene's germline CDR1 is MNHEY and CDR2 SVGAGI.

This sequence joins TRBV2 and TRBJ2-4, with 7 bases aligning to TRBD2. This CDR3 is built from 15 residues. The germline V gene encodes CDR1 SNHLY and CDR2 FYNNEI. The V gene end was trimmed by 2 bases and the J gene end by 8 bases; junction bases not matched to a gene: 9. The CDR3: CASSESWLGRDIQYF. The CDR3 coding sequence is TGTGCCAGCAGTGAAAGCTGGCTGGGGAGGGACATTCAGTACTTC.

V usage is TRBV5-1 and J usage is TRBJ2-1, with TRBD1 identical over 9 bases. The V and J ends lost 0 bases and 6 bases, in that order; junction bases with no gene match: 10. The CDR3 spans 17 residues. CDR1 is SGHRS, CDR2 YFSETQ, per germline. The CDR3 loop reads CASSLARQGVRGNEQFF. CDR3 bases: TGCGCCAGCAGCTTGGCGCGACAGGGGGTAAGGGGCAATGAGCAGTTCTTC.

This chain links TRBV5-6 with TRBJ2-7, with D possibly being TRBD2 (6 bases). CDR1 SGHDT and CDR2 YYEEEE come from the germline V gene. The germline V and J ends were trimmed by 0 bases and 6 bases, with 7 bases remaining between them. CDR3 length equals 12 residues. CDR3: CASSLVSGEQYF. The CDR3 DNA reads as TGTGCCAGCAGCTTGGTTAGCGGCGAGCAGTACTTC. The full variable domain, with the rest looked up from reference TRBV5-6 and TRBJ2-7, is DAGVTQSPTHLIKTRGQQVTLRCSPKSGHDTVSWYQQALGQGPQFIFQYYEEEERQRGNFPDRFSGHQFPNYSSELNVNALLLGDSALYLCASSLVSGEQYFGPGTRLTVT.

The sample holds a few counts of this clone. This sequence joins TRBV15 and TRBJ2-7; 11 bases fit TRBD2. The V gene end was trimmed by 0 bases and the J gene end by 4 bases; junction bases not matched to a gene: 2. The CDR3 runs 15 residues. The germline V gene has CDR1 LNHNV and CDR2 YYDKDF (reference sequence). The CDR3 sequence is CATSREASGRYEQYF. CDR3 sequence (DNA): TGTGCCACCAGCAGAGAGGCTAGCGGGAGGTACGAGCAGTACTTC.

This clone has only one observation. The rearrangement links TRBV5-1 to TRBJ1-3; D gene uncertain. The CDR3 runs 14 residues. V was cut by 7 bases and J by 8 bases, with 19 bases left in between. Germline CDR1 and CDR2: SGHRS and YFSETQ. CDR3 coding DNA: TGCGCCAGCCGGGAGAGGGCAGAGGGAGACACCATATATTTT. Its translation is CASRERAEGDTIYF.

The chain combines TRBV5-1 with TRBJ1-1, with a weak D call TRBD1 (5 bases). The CDR3 contains 13 residues. The ends were cut back, 0 bases at V and 8 bases at J, with 11 bases in the middle. Looked up from germline, CDR1 is SGHRS and CDR2 is YFSETQ. CDR3 nucleotide sequence: TGCGCCAGCAGCTTGGATCAGGGCCCCGAAGCTTTCTTT. Amino acids: CASSLDQGPEAFF.

The genes are TRBV5-1 and TRBJ2-2, with 8 bases that match TRBD1. The J segment lost 5 bases and the V segment lost 7 bases, leaving 4 bases of the junction unmatched. The CDR3 is made up of 13 amino acids. CDR1 and CDR2 from the germline V gene are SGHRS and YFSETQ. CDR3 in DNA: TGCGCCAGCGCCGGACAGGGAACCGGGGAGCTGTTTTTT. Protein product: CASAGQGTGELFF. The full variable domain, completed using reference TRBV5-1 and TRBJ2-2, is KAGVTQTPRYLIKTRGQQVTLSCSPISGHRSVSWYQQTPGQGLQFLFEYFSETQRNKGNFPGRFSGRQFSNSRSEMNVSTLELGDSALYLCASAGQGTGELFFGEGSRLTVL.